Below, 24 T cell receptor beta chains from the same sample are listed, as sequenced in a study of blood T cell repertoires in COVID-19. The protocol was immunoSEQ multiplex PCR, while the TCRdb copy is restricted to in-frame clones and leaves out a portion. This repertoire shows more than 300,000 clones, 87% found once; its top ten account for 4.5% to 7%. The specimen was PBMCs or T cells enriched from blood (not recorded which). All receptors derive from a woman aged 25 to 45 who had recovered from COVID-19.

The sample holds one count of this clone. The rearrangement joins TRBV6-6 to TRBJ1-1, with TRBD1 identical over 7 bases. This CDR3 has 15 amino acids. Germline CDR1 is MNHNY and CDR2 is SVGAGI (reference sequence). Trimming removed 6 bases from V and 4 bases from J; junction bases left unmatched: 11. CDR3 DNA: TGTGCCAGCAGAAACGAACAGGGGCCGGGCACTGAAGCTTTCTTT. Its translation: CASRNEQGPGTEAFF.

The CDR3 region has the DNA TGTGCCAGCAGCCCGGTGGGGTTTGGAGGTGAAAAACTGTTTTTT. Its protein product is CASSPVGFGGEKLFF. The chain recombines TRBV11-2 with TRBJ1-4; D gene ambiguous. Germline CDR1 reads SGHAT; CDR2 reads FQNNGV. This CDR3 is 15 amino acids long. Trimming removed 5 bases from V and 7 bases from J, with 17 bases in between.

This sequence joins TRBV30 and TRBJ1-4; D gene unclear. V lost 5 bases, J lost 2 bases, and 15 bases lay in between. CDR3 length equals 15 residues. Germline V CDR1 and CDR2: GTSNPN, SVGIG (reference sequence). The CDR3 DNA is TGTGCCTGGGCCCGCGGAGGGTGGACTAATGAAAAACTGTTTTTT. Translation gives CAWARGGWTNEKLFF.

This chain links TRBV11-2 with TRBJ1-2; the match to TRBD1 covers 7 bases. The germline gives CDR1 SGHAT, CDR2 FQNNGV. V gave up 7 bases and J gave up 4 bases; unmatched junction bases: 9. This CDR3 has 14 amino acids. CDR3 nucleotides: TGTGCCAGCACTCTTGAGGGGACAGCCTATGGCTACACCTTC. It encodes CASTLEGTAYGYTF. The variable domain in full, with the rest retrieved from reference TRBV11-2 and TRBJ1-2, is EAGVAQSPRYKIIEKRQSVAFWCNPISGHATLYWYQQILGQGPKLLIQFQNNGVVDDSQLPKDRFSAERLKGVDSTLKIQPAKLEDSAVYLCASTLEGTAYGYTFGSGTRLTVV.

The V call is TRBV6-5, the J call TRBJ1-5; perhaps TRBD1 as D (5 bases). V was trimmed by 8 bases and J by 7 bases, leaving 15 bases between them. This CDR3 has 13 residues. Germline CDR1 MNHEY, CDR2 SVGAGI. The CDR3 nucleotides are TGTGCCAGCTCACGGGGGTTTGGGCAGCCCCAGCATTTT. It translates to CASSRGFGQPQHF.

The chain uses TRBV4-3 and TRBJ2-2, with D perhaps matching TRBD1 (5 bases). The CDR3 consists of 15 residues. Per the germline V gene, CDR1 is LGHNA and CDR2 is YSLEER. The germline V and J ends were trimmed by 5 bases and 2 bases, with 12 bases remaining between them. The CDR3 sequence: CASSIGQINTGELFF. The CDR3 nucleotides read TGCGCCAGCAGCATAGGACAAATAAACACCGGGGAGCTGTTTTTT.

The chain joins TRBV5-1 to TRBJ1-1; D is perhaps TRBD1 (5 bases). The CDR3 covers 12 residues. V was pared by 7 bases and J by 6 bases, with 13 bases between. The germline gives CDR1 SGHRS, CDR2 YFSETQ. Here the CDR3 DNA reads TGCGCCAGCGGAGGGACTACCCCTGAAGCTTTCTTT. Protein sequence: CASGGTTPEAFF.

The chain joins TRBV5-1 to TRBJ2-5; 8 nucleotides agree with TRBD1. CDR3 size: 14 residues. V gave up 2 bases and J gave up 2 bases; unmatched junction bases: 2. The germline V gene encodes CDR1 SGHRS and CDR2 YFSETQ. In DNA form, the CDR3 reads TGCGCCAGCAGCTTACAGGGGGATCAAGAGACCCAGTACTTC. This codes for CASSLQGDQETQYF.

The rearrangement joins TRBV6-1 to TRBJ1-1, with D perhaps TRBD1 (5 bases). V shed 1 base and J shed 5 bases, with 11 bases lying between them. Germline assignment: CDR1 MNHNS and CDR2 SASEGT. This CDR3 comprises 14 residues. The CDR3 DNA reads TGTGCCAGCAGTGAAGTGCGGGGGTGGACTGAAGCTTTCTTT. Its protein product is CASSEVRGWTEAFF.

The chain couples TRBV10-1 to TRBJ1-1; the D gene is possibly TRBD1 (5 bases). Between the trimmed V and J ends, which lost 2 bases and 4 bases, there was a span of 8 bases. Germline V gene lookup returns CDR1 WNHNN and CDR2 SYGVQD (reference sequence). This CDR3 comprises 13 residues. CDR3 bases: TGCGCCAGCAGTGAGGGGGCTGGCACTGAAGCTTTCTTT. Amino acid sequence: CASSEGAGTEAFF.

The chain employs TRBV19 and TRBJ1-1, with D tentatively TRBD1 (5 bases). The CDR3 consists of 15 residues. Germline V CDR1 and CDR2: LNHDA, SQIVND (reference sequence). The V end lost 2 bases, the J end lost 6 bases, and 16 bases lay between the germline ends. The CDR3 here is CASSILPALGPEAFF. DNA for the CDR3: TGTGCCAGTAGTATATTACCCGCCCTGGGGCCTGAAGCTTTCTTT.

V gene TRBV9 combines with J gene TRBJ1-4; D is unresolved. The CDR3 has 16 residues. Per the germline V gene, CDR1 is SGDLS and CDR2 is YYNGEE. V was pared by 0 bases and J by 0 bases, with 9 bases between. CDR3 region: CASSVGRGSTNEKLFF. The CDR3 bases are TGTGCCAGCAGCGTAGGTCGGGGATCAACTAATGAAAAACTGTTTTTT.

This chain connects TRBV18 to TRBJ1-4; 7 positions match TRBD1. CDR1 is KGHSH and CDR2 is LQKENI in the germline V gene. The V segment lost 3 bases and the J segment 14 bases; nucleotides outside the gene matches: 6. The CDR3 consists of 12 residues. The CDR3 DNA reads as TGTGCCAGCTCACCCCCGACGGGACAGCTGTTTTTT. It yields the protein CASSPPTGQLFF.

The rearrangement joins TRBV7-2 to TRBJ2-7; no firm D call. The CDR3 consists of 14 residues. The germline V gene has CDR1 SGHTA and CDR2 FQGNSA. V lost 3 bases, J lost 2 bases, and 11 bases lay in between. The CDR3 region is CASSFAGGPYEQYF. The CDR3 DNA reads TGTGCCAGCAGCTTCGCTGGCGGCCCCTACGAGCAGTACTTC. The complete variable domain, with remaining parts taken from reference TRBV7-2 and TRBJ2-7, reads GAGVSQSPSNKVTEKGKDVELRCDPISGHTALYWYRQSLGQGLEFLIYFQGNSAPDKSGLPSDRFSAERTGGSVSTLTIQRTQQEDSAVYLCASSFAGGPYEQYFGPGTRLTVT.

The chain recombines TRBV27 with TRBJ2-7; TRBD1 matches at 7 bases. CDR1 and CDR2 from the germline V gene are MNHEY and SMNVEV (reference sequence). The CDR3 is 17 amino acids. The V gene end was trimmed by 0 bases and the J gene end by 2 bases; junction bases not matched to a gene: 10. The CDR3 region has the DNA TGTGCCAGCAGTTTATCGACAGGGATACTCTCCGCCTACGAGCAGTACTTC. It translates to CASSLSTGILSAYEQYF.

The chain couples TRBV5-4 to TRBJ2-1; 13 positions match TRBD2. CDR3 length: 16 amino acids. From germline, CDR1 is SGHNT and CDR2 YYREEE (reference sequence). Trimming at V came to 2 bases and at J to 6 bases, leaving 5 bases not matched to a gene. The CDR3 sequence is CASSFITSGGGNEQFF. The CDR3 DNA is TGTGCCAGCAGCTTCATCACTAGCGGGGGGGGCAATGAGCAGTTCTTC.

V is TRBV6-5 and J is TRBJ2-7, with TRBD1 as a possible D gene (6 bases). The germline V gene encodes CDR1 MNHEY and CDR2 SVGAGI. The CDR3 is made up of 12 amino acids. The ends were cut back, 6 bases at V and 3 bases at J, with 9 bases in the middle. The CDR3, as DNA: TGTGCCAGCAGAACAGGGCACTACGAGCAGTACTTC. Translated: CASRTGHYEQYF.

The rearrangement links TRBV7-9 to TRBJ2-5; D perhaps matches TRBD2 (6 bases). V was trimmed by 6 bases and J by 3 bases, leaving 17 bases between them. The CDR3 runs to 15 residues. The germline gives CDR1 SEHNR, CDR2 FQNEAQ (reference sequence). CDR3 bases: TGTGCCAGCAGGAAAATCGGGACGGGAGAAGAGACCCAGTACTTC. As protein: CASRKIGTGEETQYF.

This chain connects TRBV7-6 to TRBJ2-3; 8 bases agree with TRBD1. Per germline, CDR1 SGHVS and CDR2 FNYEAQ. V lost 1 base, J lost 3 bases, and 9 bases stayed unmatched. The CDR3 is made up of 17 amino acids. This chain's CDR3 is CASSLERRTGWTDTQYF. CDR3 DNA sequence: TGTGCCAGCAGCTTAGAACGGCGGACAGGGTGGACAGATACGCAGTATTTT.

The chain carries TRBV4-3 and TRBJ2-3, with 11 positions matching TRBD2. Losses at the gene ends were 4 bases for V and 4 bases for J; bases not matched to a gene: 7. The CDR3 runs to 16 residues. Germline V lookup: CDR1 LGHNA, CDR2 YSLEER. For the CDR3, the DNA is TGCGCCAGCAGCCGCCTTACTAGCGGGGGCGCAGATACGCAGTATTTT. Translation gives CASSRLTSGGADTQYF.

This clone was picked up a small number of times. CDR3 nucleotide sequence: TGTGCCAGCAGCCGGGGACAGCCTTATGGCTACACCTTC. Translating it yields CASSRGQPYGYTF. V is TRBV3-1 (or the pseudogene TRBV3-2) and J is TRBJ1-2, with 7 bases that match TRBD1. CDR1 LGHDT and CDR2 YNNKEL come from the germline V gene (reference sequence). V trimming: 4 bases; J trimming: 5 bases; junction bases outside the gene matches: 4. The CDR3 is 13 amino acids.

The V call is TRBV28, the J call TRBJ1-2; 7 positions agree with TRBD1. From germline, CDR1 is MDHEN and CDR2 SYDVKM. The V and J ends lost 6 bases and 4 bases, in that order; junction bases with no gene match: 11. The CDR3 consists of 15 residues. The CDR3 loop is CASSRKGAGTYGYTF. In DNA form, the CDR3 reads TGTGCCAGCAGCCGAAAGGGGGCGGGAACCTATGGCTACACCTTC.

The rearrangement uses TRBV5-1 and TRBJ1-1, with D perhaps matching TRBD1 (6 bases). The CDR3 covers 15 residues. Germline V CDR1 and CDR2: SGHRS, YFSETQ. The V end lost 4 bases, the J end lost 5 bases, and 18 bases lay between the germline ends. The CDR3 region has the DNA TGCGCCAGCAGCCCCCGGGAGGGGGTTGGTACTGAAGCTTTCTTT. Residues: CASSPREGVGTEAFF.

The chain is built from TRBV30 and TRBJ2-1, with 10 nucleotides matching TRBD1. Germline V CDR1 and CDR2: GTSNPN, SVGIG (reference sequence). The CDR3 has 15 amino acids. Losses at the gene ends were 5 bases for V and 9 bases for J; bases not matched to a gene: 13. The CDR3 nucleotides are TGTGCCTGGGAGAACACGGGACAGGGGACAGGTGAGCAGTTCTTC. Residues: CAWENTGQGTGEQFF.